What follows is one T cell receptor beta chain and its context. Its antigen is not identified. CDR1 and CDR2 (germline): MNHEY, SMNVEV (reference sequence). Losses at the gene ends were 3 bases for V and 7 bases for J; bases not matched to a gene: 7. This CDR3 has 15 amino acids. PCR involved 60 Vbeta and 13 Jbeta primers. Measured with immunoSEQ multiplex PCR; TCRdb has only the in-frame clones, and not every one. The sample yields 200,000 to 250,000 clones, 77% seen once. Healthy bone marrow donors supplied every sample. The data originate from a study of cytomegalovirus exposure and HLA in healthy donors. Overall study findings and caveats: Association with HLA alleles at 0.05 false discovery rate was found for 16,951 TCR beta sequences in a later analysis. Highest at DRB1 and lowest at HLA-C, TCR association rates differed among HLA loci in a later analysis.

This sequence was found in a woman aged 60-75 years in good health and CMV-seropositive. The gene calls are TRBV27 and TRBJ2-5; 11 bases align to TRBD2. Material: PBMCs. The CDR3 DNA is TGTGCCAGCAGTTTTGTAGCGGGGGGGCTGGGGACCCAGTACTTC. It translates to CASSFVAGGLGTQYF.